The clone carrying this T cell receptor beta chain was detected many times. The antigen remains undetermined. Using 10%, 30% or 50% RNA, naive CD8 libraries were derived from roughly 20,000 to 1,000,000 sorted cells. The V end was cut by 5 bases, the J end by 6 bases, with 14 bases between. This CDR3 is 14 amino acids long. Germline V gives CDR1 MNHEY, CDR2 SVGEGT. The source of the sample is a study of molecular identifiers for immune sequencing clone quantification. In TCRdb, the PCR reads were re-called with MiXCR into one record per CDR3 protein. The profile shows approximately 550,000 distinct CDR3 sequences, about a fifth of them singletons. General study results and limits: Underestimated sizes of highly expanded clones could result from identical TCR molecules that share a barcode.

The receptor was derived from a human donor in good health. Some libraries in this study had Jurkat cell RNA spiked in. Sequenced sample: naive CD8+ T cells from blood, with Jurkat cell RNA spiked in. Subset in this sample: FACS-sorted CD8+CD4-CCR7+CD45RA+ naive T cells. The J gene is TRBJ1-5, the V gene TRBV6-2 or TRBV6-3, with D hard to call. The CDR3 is CASSDWNRGQPQHF. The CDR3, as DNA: TGTGCCAGCAGTGACTGGAACCGAGGTCAGCCCCAGCATTTT.